This T cell receptor beta chain was sequenced during a study of cytomegalovirus exposure and HLA in healthy donors. Study-wide points: Among immune exposure information, only CMV serostatus was available.

A note on this clone: Its antigen remains unknown.

The PCR employed 60 Vbeta primers together with 13 Jbeta primers. Some clones are missing from TCRdb's copy, which holds only in-frame ones; the method was immunoSEQ multiplex PCR. The sample carries approximately 180,000 clones, around 81% recorded once. Trimming took off 1 base at V and 0 bases at J, with 10 bases between the two ends. The germline V gene has CDR1 SGHTA and CDR2 FQGNSA. The CDR3 is made up of 17 amino acids. Though probably carrying unrecorded immune exposures, donors were nominally healthy at sampling. The sequence came from a man younger than 35 in good health and CMV-seronegative. The sample was PBMCs. The genes are TRBV7-2 and TRBJ2-6; D not resolved. The CDR3: CASSLVGSNSGANVLTF. The CDR3 nucleotides are TGTGCCAGCAGCTTAGTGGGCAGCAACTCTGGGGCCAACGTCCTGACTTTC. The whole variable domain, filled in from reference TRBV7-2 and TRBJ2-6, reads GAGVSQSPSNKVTEKGKDVELRCDPISGHTALYWYRQSLGQGLEFLIYFQGNSAPDKSGLPSDRFSAERTGGSVSTLTIQRTQQEDSAVYLCASSLVGSNSGANVLTFGAGSRLTVL.